The 27 T cell receptor beta chains presented below share a single source sample, sequenced in a study of CD8+CD57+ T cells in acquired aplastic anemia (dated by TCRdb to 2017 to 2018). These reads were obtained on an Illumina HiSeq 2000. TCR beta VDJ combination and CDR3 sequence profiling used genomic DNA as the template. The public sequencing data were trimmed at Q25 with fastp and processed into clonotypes with MiXCR by TCRdb, which kept only in-frame beta chains. Identical CDR3 protein sequences are pooled into one entry, listed with their most common genes and DNA. This sample holds about 210,000 distinct CDR3 sequences; over 60% were observed only once. Of the sample, less than 30% is held by the ten largest clones. Input material: sorted CD4+, CD8+, or CD8+CD57+ T cells (not recorded which) from PBMCs. The receptors were sampled from a human donor in good health.

As to this clonotype: The junction departs from germline at one end; a sequencing error may be responsible. The rearrangement joins TRBV10-3 to TRBJ1-2; no firm D call. The germline CDR1 and CDR2 sequences are ENHRY and SYGVKD. The length of the CDR3 is 14 residues. CDR3 DNA sequence: TGTGTCATCAGCTGGGTCCGTGCTAACTATGGCTACACCTTC. This encodes CVISWVRANYGYTF.

The rearrangement uses TRBV20-1 and TRBJ2-1; D unresolved. Germline V gene sequence: CDR1 DFQATT, CDR2 SNEGSKA (reference sequence). The CDR3 sequence is 12 residues long. V was clipped by 1 base and J by 13 bases, with 14 bases between them. The CDR3 region is CSARGATEAQFF. The CDR3 DNA reads as TGCAGTGCTAGAGGGGCTACAGAGGCTCAGTTCTTC.

The V and J genes are TRBV2 and TRBJ2-5; TRBD2 is a possible D gene (6 bases). The CDR3 spans 16 residues. Germline V gives CDR1 SNHLY, CDR2 FYNNEI. With 6 bases removed from V and 4 bases from J, the gap between germline ends came to 21 bases. The CDR3 loop is CASRTIREIGGETQYF. In DNA, the CDR3 is TGTGCCAGCAGAACCATTAGGGAGATCGGGGGAGAGACCCAGTACTTC.

The rearrangement uses TRBV20-1 and TRBJ2-7; 10 bases are a match to TRBD1. There are 13 residues in the CDR3. The germline V gene encodes CDR1 DFQATT and CDR2 SNEGSKA (reference sequence). The ends lost 6 bases at V and 4 bases at J; junction bases unmatched: 6. The CDR3 nucleotides read TGCAGTGCGCTGGGACAGGGGTTGTACGAGCAGTACTTC. This sequence encodes CSALGQGLYEQYF.

This clonotype was seen ten or more times. The chain employs TRBV20-1 and TRBJ2-7; D tentatively reads TRBD1 or TRBD2 (5 bases each). V was pared by 5 bases and J by 4 bases, with 27 bases between. Germline loops: CDR1 DFQATT, CDR2 SNEGSKA (reference sequence). The CDR3 is made up of 17 amino acids. For the CDR3, the DNA is TGCAGTGCTCGTACCTCCTGGGTAGGGACGGAAGTTTACGAGCAGTACTTC. Translated, it gives CSARTSWVGTEVYEQYF.

The sample holds many counts of this clonotype. J is TRBJ2-2 and V is TRBV7-9, with TRBD2 identical over 12 bases. Per germline, CDR1 SEHNR and CDR2 FQNEAQ (reference sequence). Trimming cost V 3 bases and J 5 bases; bases outside gene matches: 4. The CDR3 loop spans 16 amino acids. The CDR3 DNA sequence: TGTGCCAGCAGCTTGACTAGCGGGGGCCCAACCGGGGAGCTGTTTTTT. Translated, it gives CASSLTSGGPTGELFF.

The gene calls are TRBV19 and TRBJ1-5; D perhaps matches TRBD1 (5 bases). The CDR3 has 15 residues. Looked up from germline, CDR1 is LNHDA and CDR2 is SQIVND (reference sequence). Deletions cut 6 bases from V and 6 bases from J, with 18 bases between. The CDR3 coding sequence is TGTGCCAGTAGCCCAATCGGGGGATTGATTCAGCCCCAGCATTTT. Protein product: CASSPIGGLIQPQHF.

The rearrangement uses TRBV7-3 and TRBJ2-7; 9 bases map to TRBD1. After removal of 5 bases from V and 6 bases from J, the junction contained 8 bases not matched to a gene. Germline V gives CDR1 SGHTA, CDR2 FQGTGA. This CDR3 is 14 amino acids long. The CDR3 DNA is TGTGCCAGCAGCAGCCCGGGACAGGGAGGCGAGCAGTACTTC. It encodes CASSSPGQGGEQYF. The full variable domain, with the rest looked up from reference TRBV7-3 and TRBJ2-7, is GAGVSQTPSNKVTEKGKYVELRCDPISGHTALYWYRQSLGQGPEFLIYFQGTGAADDSGLPNDRFFAVRPEGSVSTLKIQRTERGDSAVYLCASSSPGQGGEQYFGPGTRLTVT.

As concerns this clonotype: Without the conserved terminal phenylalanine or tryptophan, this CDR3 likely stems from a read error. It is unclear where the CDR3 begins or ends on the DNA, so no DNA is shown, and the CDR3 is as TCRdb lists it. The chain links TRBV15 to TRBJ1-1; the table gives TRBD1 as D, unverified against the DNA. Germline V gene sequence: CDR1 LNHNV, CDR2 YYDKDF (reference sequence). Inclusive of both ends, the CDR3 amounts to 15 amino acids. CDR3: CATESSRQGRTEAVL.

The chain recombines TRBV7-9 with TRBJ2-5; D unclear. CDR3 length: 14 residues. Germline-derived CDR1 and CDR2 are SEHNR and FQNEAQ (reference sequence). V was cut by 4 bases and J by 4 bases, with 13 bases left in between. The CDR3 DNA is TGTGCCAGCAGCTCAGCGACACGGACAGAGACCCAGTACTTC. Protein product: CASSSATRTETQYF.

There are a few counts of this clonotype. The V and J genes are TRBV10-2 and TRBJ1-2, with no clear D. Germline V lookup: CDR1 WSHSY, CDR2 SAAADI. V was shortened by 8 bases and J by 2 bases, with 6 bases between the two germline ends. This CDR3 contains 11 residues. CDR3 coding DNA: TGCGCCAGCGGGGAGAACTATGGCTACACCTTC. Translating it yields CASGENYGYTF.

In this sample, this clonotype turned up once. The chain carries TRBV20-1 and TRBJ2-1; 9 nucleotides align to TRBD2. CDR1 and CDR2 from the germline V gene are DFQATT and SNEGSKA (reference sequence). The CDR3 extends over 13 amino acids. Losses at the gene ends were 5 bases for V and 7 bases for J; bases not matched to a gene: 6. DNA for the CDR3: TGCAGTGCTGGCGGGAGGGCCGGAAATGAGCAGTTCTTC. Amino acids: CSAGGRAGNEQFF.

The chain employs TRBV20-1 and TRBJ1-6; the D is unclear. The germline CDR1 and CDR2 sequences are DFQATT and SNEGSKA (reference sequence). The ends were cut back, 1 base at V and 8 bases at J, with 18 bases in the middle. The CDR3 is 16 residues long. The CDR3: CSARVRRTAADSPLHF. The DNA for the CDR3 is TGCAGTGCTAGAGTAAGGCGAACAGCTGCGGATTCACCCCTCCACTTT.

This chain uses TRBV29-1 with TRBJ2-1, with TRBD2 matching 10 bases. The junction had 8 bases not matched to a gene; V was cut back by 1 base and J by 5 bases. Germline V gives CDR1 SQVTM, CDR2 ANQGSEA. This CDR3 comprises 16 residues. The CDR3 sequence is CSVEGGGTSANNEQFF. Written as DNA, the CDR3 is TGCAGCGTTGAAGGTGGTGGGACTAGCGCCAACAATGAGCAGTTCTTC.

The chain is built from TRBV12-3 or TRBV12-4 and TRBJ1-1; D perhaps matches TRBD1 (5 bases). There are 12 residues in the CDR3. Trimming cost V 5 bases and J 6 bases, with 10 bases left between them. The CDR3 protein is CASSLLTAEAFF. The CDR3 coding sequence is TGTGCCAGCAGTCTTCTGACAGCTGAAGCTTTCTTT.

The chain uses TRBV19 and TRBJ1-1, with D unclear. Trimming shortened V by 6 bases and J by 5 bases, and 13 bases separated the two germline ends. This CDR3 is built from 13 residues. The germline V gene has CDR1 LNHDA and CDR2 SQIVND (reference sequence). The CDR3 DNA is TGTGCCAGTAGAAGAGGTGGCACAACTGAAGCTTTCTTT. This translates into CASRRGGTTEAFF.

The chain couples TRBV5-1 to TRBJ1-3, with D hard to call. CDR3 length equals 14 residues. Trimming stripped 0 bases from V and 2 bases from J, with 6 bases between. CDR1 and CDR2 (germline): SGHRS, YFSETQ. The CDR3 nucleotides are TGCGCCAGCAGCTTGGATGTACCTGGAAACACCATATATTTT. Protein: CASSLDVPGNTIYF.

This clonotype was seen repeatedly, ten times or more. V is TRBV20-1 and J is TRBJ2-5; tentative D call: TRBD2 (6 bases). There are 15 residues in the CDR3. From germline, CDR1 is DFQATT and CDR2 SNEGSKA (reference sequence). Trimming took off 0 bases at V and 2 bases at J, with 13 bases between the two ends. The CDR3 sequence is CSARDRASAQETQYF. In nucleotides, the CDR3 is TGCAGTGCTAGAGATCGGGCTAGCGCACAAGAGACCCAGTACTTC.

The chain links TRBV20-1 to TRBJ1-2, with 10 positions matching TRBD1. Germline lookup yields CDR1 DFQATT and CDR2 SNEGSKA (reference sequence). V dropped 4 bases and J dropped 5; count of bases not matched to a gene: 7. CDR3 length equals 14 residues. DNA of the CDR3: TGCAGTGCTAACACGGGACAGGGGTGGTATGGCTACACCTTC. This encodes CSANTGQGWYGYTF.

The rearrangement links TRBV7-2 to TRBJ2-7, with TRBD1 as a possible D gene (5 bases). With 5 bases removed from V and 6 bases from J, the gap between germline ends came to 23 bases. From germline, CDR1 is SGHTA and CDR2 FQGNSA. The CDR3 covers 16 residues. CDR3: CASSQDSRGVGREQYF. CDR3 DNA sequence: TGTGCCAGCAGCCAAGATTCAAGGGGTGTGGGGCGCGAGCAGTACTTC.

At least ten counts were recorded for this clonotype. The CDR3 loop is CASSQVLGGEYGYTF. CDR3 in DNA: TGCGCCAGCAGCCAAGTACTTGGAGGGGAGTATGGCTACACCTTC. This chain uses TRBV4-1 with TRBJ1-2; possibly TRBD1 for D (5 bases). Germline V gene data show CDR1 as MGHRA and CDR2 as YSYEKL. The CDR3 runs 15 residues. V lost 1 base to trimming and J lost 5 bases, with 14 bases between them.

This clonotype has a handful of counts. The chain uses TRBV15 and TRBJ2-7; D may match TRBD1 or TRBD2 (6 bases each). CDR1 is LNHNV, CDR2 YYDKDF, per germline (reference sequence). The CDR3 covers 14 residues. Trimming shortened V by 3 bases and J by 5 bases, and 14 bases separated the two germline ends. This CDR3 is CATSSLRGPNEQYF. In nucleotides, the CDR3 is TGTGCCACCAGCAGTCTTCGGGGGCCCAACGAGCAGTACTTC.

The rearrangement links TRBV12-3 or TRBV12-4 to TRBJ1-3; 7 bases agree with TRBD1. There are 17 residues in the CDR3. With V trimmed by 0 bases and J by 5 bases, 10 bases remained unmatched. The DNA for the CDR3 is TGTGCCAGCAGTTTAGCGCTTTTACAGGGGCGTCGAAACACCATATATTTT. Amino acids: CASSLALLQGRRNTIYF.

This chain joins TRBV20-1 and TRBJ1-5, with D perhaps matching TRBD1 (5 bases). The germline gives CDR1 DFQATT, CDR2 SNEGSKA (reference sequence). The CDR3 runs 14 residues. The V end was cut by 1 base, the J end by 4 bases, with 11 bases between. The CDR3 loop is CSARVWGGNQPQHF. The CDR3 DNA sequence: TGCAGTGCTAGAGTTTGGGGGGGGAATCAGCCCCAGCATTTT.

The chain is built from TRBV24-1 and TRBJ2-1; TRBD2 agrees at 8 bases. V dropped 2 bases and J dropped 3; count of bases not matched to a gene: 8. CDR1 KGHDR and CDR2 SFDVKD come from the germline V gene. The CDR3 runs to 17 residues. In nucleotides, the CDR3 is TGTGCCACCAGTGATTCAGGCGGACTAGCAGACTACAATGAGCAGTTCTTC. Its translation is CATSDSGGLADYNEQFF.

The chain recombines TRBV7-2 with TRBJ1-2, with TRBD1 matching over 7 bases. This CDR3 is built from 14 residues. Germline trimming cut 4 bases from V and 8 bases from J; bases unmatched to any gene: 10. Per germline, CDR1 SGHTA and CDR2 FQGNSA. CDR3 sequence (DNA): TGTGCCAGCAGCTCCCCCGGAGGGGGCCAAGGCTACACCTTC. Amino acid sequence: CASSSPGGGQGYTF.

The chain employs TRBV2 and TRBJ2-1; D is ambiguous. The CDR3 sequence is 13 residues long. Germline V lookup: CDR1 SNHLY, CDR2 FYNNEI. Trimming took 1 base from V and 7 from J, leaving 8 bases between them. As DNA, the CDR3 is TGTGCCAGCAGTGAAGGGGCCCGAAATGAGCAGTTCTTC. This gives the protein CASSEGARNEQFF.